The clone carrying this T cell receptor (beta chain) has more than one count but fewer than ten. The data originate from a study of control samples from healthy donors and cancer patients. Method: immunoSEQ multiplex PCR; TCRdb's copy keeps in-frame clones and lacks some. The sample includes approximately 100,000 clones, about nine tenths of them seen just once. Germline CDR1 LGHNT, CDR2 FRNRAP. The CDR3 covers 13 residues. Trimming shortened V by 3 bases and J by 16 bases, and 19 bases separated the two germline ends. This clonotype was obtained from a human donor in good health. The donor label of this sample is uncertain. Sequenced input: blood. The J gene is TRBJ1-5, the V gene TRBV12-5, with D possibly being TRBD1 (5 bases). The CDR3 DNA is TGTGCTAGTGGTTTAGGACAAGGGGCCGGAATCCATTTT. It specifies CASGLGQGAGIHF.